This record covers a single TCR beta chain. Assay: immunoSEQ multiplex PCR; the TCRdb copy retains only in-frame clones and omits some. There are some 99,000 clones in the sample; about 78% occur only once, and around 4.2% lies in the top ten. The sample belongs to a study of blood T cell repertoires in COVID-19. V lost 5 bases and J 0 bases, leaving 8 bases between the germline ends. This CDR3 is 14 amino acids long. Germline CDR1 MDHEN, CDR2 SYDVKM. The source material was peripheral blood. The TCR originated in a human donor in a cohort sampled during active or convalescent COVID-19. The gene calls are TRBV28 and TRBJ1-5, with D possibly TRBD1 on 6 matching bases. The CDR3 DNA reads as TGTGCCAGCAGTCGGACAGATAGCAATCAGCCCCAGCATTTT. This translates into CASSRTDSNQPQHF.